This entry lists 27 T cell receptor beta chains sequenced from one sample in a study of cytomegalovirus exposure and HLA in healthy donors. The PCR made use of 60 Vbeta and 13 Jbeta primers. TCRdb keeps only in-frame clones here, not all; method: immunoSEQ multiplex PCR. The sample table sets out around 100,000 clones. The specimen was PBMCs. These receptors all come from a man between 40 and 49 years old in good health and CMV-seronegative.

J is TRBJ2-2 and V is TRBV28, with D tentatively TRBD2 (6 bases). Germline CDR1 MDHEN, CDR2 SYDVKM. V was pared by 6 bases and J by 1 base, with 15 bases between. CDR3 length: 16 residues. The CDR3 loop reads CASSPRGRGNTGELFF. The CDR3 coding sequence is TGTGCCAGCAGCCCACGGGGGAGAGGGAACACCGGGGAGCTGTTTTTT.

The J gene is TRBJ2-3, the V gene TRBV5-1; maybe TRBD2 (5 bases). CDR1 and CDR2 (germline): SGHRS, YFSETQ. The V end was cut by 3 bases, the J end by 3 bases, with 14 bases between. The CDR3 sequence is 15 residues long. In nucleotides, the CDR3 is TGCGCCAGCAGCTACCGTGAGCGGTCTACAGATACGCAGTATTTT. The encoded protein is CASSYRERSTDTQYF.

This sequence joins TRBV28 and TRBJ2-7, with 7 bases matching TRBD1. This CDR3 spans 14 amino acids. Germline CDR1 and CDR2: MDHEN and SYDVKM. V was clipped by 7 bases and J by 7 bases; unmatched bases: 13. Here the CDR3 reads CASKPGQIVREQYF. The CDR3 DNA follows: TGTGCCAGCAAACCGGGACAGATAGTTAGGGAGCAGTACTTC.

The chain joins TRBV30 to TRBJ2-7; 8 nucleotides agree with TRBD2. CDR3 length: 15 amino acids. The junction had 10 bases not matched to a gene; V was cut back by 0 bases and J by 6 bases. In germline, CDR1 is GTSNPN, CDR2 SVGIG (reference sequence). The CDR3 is CAWSVLRSRGGEQYF. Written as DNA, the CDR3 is TGTGCCTGGAGTGTACTAAGGTCTCGGGGGGGCGAGCAGTACTTC.

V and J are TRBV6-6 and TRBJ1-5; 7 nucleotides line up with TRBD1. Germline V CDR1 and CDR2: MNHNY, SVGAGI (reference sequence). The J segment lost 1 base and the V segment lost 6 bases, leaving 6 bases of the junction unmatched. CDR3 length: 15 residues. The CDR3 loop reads CASSDPGGSNQPQHF. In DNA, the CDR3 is TGTGCCAGCAGCGACCCAGGGGGAAGCAATCAGCCCCAGCATTTT.

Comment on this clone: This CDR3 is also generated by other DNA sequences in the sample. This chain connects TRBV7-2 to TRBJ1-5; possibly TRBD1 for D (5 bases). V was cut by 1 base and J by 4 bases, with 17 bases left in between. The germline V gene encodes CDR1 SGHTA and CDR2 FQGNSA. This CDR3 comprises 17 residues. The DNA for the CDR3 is TGTGCCAGCAGCTTAGTTCCGGGGGGATTAGGAAATCAGCCCCAGCATTTT. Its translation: CASSLVPGGLGNQPQHF.

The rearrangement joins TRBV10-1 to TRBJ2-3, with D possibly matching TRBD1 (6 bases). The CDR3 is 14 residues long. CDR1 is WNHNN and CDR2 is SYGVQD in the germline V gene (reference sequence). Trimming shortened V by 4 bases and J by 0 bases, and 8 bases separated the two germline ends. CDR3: CASSVDSSTDTQYF. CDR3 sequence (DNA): TGCGCCAGCAGTGTGGACAGCAGCACAGATACGCAGTATTTT.

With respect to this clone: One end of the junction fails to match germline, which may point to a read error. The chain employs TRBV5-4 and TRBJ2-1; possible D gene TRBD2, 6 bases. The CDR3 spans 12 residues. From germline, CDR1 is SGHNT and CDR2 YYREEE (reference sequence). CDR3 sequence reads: CASSLALGTPIF. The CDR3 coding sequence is TGTGCCAGCAGCTTGGCCTTGGGGACTCCCATCTTC.

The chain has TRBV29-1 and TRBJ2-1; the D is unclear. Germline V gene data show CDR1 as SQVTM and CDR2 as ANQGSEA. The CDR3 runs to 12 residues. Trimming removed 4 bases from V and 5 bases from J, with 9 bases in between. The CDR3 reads CSVVFSDNEQFF. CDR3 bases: TGCAGCGTTGTTTTCAGCGACAATGAGCAGTTCTTC.

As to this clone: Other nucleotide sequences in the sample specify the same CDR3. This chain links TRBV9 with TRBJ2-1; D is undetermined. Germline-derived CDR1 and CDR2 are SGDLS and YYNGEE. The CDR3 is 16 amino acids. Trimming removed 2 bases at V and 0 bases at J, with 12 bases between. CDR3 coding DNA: TGTGCCAGCAGCGTCGCGGCGGCAAGCTCCTACAATGAGCAGTTCTTC. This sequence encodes CASSVAAASSYNEQFF.

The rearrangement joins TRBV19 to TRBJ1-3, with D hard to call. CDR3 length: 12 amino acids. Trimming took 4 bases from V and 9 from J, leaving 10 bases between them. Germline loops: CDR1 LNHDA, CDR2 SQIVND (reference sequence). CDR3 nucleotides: TGTGCCAGTAGTAGACACTTGGGCACCATATATTTT. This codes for CASSRHLGTIYF.

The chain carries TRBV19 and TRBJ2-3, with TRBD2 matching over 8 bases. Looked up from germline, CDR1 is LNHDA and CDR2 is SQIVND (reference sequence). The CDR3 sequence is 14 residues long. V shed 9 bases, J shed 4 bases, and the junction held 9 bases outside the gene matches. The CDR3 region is CASNGLAFADTQYF. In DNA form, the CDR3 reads TGTGCCAGCAATGGACTAGCTTTCGCAGATACGCAGTATTTT.

CDR3 loop: CASSFGLAARETQYF. DNA of the CDR3: TGTGCCAGCAGTTTCGGACTAGCGGCTAGAGAGACCCAGTACTTC. The rearrangement joins TRBV7-7 to TRBJ2-5; 10 nucleotides match TRBD2. CDR1 and CDR2 from the germline V gene are SSHAT and FNYEAQ (reference sequence). The CDR3 is 15 residues long. With 6 bases clipped from V and 4 bases from J, the junction kept 8 bases outside the gene matches.

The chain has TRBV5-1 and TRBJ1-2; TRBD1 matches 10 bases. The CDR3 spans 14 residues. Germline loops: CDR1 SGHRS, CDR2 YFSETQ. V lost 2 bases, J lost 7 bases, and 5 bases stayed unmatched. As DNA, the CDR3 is TGCGCCAGCAGCTTAACCGGGACAGGGGTTGGCTACACCTTC. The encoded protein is CASSLTGTGVGYTF.

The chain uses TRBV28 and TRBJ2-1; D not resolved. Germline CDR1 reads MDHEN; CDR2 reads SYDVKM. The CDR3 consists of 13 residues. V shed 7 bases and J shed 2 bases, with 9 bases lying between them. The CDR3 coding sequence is TGTGCCAGCACCGGTTCTCCCTACAATGAGCAGTTCTTC. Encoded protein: CASTGSPYNEQFF.

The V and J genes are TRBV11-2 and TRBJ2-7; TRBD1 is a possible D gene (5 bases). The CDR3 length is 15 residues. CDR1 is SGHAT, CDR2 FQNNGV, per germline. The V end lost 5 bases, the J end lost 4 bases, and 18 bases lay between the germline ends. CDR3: CASSVRGAAGYEQYF. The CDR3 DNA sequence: TGTGCCAGCAGCGTTCGTGGGGCAGCTGGGTACGAGCAGTACTTC.

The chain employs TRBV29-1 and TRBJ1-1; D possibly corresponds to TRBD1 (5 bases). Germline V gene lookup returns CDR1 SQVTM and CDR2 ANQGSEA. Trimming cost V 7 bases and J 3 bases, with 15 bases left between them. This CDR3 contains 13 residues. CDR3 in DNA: TGCAGCGCCGAGGTAGGGGTGCACACTGAAGCTTTCTTT. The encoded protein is CSAEVGVHTEAFF. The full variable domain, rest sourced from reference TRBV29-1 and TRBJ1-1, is SAVISQKPSRDICQRGTSLTIQCQVDSQVTMMFWYRQQPGQSLTLIATANQGSEATYESGFVIDKFPISRPNLTFSTLTVSNMSPEDSSIYLCSAEVGVHTEAFFGQGTRLTVV.

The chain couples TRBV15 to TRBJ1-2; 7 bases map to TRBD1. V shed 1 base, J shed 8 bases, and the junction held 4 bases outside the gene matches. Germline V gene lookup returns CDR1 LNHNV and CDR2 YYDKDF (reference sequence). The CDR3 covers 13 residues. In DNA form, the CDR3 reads TGTGCCACCAGCAGAGTGGGACAGTTCGGCTACACCTTC. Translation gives CATSRVGQFGYTF.

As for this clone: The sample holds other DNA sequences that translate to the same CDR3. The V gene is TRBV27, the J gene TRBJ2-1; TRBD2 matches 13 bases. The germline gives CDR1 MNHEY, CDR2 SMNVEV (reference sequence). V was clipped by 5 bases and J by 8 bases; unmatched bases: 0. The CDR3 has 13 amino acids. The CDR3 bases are TGTGCCAGCAGTGGACTAGCGGGAGATGAGCAGTTCTTC. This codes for CASSGLAGDEQFF.

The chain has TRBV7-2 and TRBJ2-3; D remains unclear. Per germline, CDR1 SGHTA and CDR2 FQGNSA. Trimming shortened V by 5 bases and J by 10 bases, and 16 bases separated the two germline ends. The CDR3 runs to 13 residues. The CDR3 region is CASSPSYLEAQYF. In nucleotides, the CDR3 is TGTGCCAGCAGCCCTTCCTACCTTGAGGCGCAGTATTTT.

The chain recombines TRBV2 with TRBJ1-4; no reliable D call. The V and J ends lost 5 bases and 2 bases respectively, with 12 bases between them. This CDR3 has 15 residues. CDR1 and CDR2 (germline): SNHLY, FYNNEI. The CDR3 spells CASSTLTGTNEKLFF. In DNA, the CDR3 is TGTGCCAGCAGTACTTTAACCGGGACTAATGAAAAACTGTTTTTT. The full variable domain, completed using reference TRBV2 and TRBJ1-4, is EPEVTQTPSHQVTQMGQEVILRCVPISNHLYFYWYRQILGQKVEFLVSFYNNEISEKSEIFDDQFSVERPDGSNFTLKIRSTKLEDSAMYFCASSTLTGTNEKLFFGSGTQLSVL.

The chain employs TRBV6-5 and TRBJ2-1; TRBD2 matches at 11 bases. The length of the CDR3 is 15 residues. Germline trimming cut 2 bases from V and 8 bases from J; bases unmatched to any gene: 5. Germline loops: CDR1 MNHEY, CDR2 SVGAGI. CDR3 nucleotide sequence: TGTGCCAGCAGTTACGTAGCGGGGGGGTTCTATGAGCAGTTCTTC. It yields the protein CASSYVAGGFYEQFF.

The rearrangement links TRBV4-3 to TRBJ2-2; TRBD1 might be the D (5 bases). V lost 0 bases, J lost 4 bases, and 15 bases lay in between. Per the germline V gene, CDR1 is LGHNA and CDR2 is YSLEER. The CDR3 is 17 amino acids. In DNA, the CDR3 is TGCGCCAGCAGCCAAGATCGGAAAGGGGTTGGCACCGGGGAGCTGTTTTTT. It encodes CASSQDRKGVGTGELFF.

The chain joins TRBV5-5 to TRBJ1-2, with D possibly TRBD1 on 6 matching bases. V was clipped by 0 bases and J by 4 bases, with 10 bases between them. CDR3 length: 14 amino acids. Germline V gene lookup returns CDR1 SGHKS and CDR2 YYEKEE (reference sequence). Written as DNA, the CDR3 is TGTGCCAGCAGCTTGGGTGGCAGGGGCTATGGCTACACCTTC. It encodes CASSLGGRGYGYTF.

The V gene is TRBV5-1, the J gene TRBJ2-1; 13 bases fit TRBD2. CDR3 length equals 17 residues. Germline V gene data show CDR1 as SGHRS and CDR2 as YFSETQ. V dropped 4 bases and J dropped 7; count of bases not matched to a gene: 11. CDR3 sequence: CASSLGLAGVFRNEQFF. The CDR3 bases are TGCGCCAGCAGCCTCGGACTAGCGGGAGTTTTTAGGAATGAGCAGTTCTTC. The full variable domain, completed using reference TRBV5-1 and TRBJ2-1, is KAGVTQTPRYLIKTRGQQVTLSCSPISGHRSVSWYQQTPGQGLQFLFEYFSETQRNKGNFPGRFSGRQFSNSRSEMNVSTLELGDSALYLCASSLGLAGVFRNEQFFGPGTRLTVL.

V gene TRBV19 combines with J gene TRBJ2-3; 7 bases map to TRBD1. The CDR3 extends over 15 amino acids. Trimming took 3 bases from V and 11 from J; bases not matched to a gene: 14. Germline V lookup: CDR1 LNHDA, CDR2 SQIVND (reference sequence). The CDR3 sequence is CASSMTGIQGGQQYF. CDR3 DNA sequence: TGTGCCAGTAGTATGACAGGGATCCAAGGGGGACAGCAGTATTTT.

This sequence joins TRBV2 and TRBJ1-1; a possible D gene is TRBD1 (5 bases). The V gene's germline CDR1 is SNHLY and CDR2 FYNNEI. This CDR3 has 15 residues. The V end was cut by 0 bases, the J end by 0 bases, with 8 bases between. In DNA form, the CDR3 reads TGTGCCAGCAGTGAAGCGACAGTCATGAACACTGAAGCTTTCTTT. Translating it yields CASSEATVMNTEAFF.